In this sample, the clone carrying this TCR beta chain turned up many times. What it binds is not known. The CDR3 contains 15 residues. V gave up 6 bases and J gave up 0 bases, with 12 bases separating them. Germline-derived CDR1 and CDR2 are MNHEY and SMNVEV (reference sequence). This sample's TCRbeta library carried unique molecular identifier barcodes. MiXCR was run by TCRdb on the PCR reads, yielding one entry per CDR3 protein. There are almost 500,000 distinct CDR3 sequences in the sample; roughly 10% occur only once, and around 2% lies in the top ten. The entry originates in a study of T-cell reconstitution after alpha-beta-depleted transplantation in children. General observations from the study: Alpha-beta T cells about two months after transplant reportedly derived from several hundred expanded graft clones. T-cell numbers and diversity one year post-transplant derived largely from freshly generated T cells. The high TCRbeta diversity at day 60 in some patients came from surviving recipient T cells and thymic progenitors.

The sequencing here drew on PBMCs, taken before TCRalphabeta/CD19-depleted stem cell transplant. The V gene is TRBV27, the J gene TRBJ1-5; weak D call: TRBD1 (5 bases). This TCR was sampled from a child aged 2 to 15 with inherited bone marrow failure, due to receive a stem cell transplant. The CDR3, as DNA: TGTGCCAGCAGCGAGAGGGGTCATAGCAATCAGCCCCAGCATTTT. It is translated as CASSERGHSNQPQHF.